The clone carrying this T cell receptor beta chain was seen only once. The patients had localized lung adenocarcinoma, a non-small cell subtype. Each CDR3 protein gets one entry after TCRdb re-called the PCR reads with MiXCR. This table has some 16,000 distinct CDR3 sequences, around 55% appearing once. Germline values: CDR1 MNHNS, CDR2 SASEGT. This CDR3 is 14 amino acids long. V lost 7 bases and J lost 1, with 13 bases in between. This sample was taken from a study of CD4 and CD8 cells across lung adenocarcinoma regions. This clonotype was sampled from a female donor with lung adenocarcinoma. The CD4 and CD8 labels of this study may be unreliable. The chain combines TRBV6-1 with TRBJ1-1, with D possibly TRBD1 on 5 matching bases. The sequenced sample was CD8+ T cells from the center of a lung tumor. This CDR3 reads CASKQQATNTEAFF. CDR3 coding DNA: TGTGCCAGCAAACAACAGGCGACGAACACTGAAGCTTTCTTT.